This T cell receptor (beta chain) derives from a study of blood T cells in healthy people across ages (dated by TCRdb to between 2014 and 2017). For context, the study as a whole: In model experiments, roughly one uniquely barcoded TCR beta cDNA molecule per two T cells was captured by template switching. Using deep sequencing normalized with unique cDNA molecular identifiers, the study measured how TCR beta repertoire diversity changes with age. Four age groups were formed from the donors: young (average about 17 years), middle-aged (just under 40), aged (roughly 58) and long-lived (approximately 80). To avoid experimental bias, donors of different ages were spread randomly across the sequencing lanes. For two donors (one aged 18 to 30 and one aged 80 or older), the study analyzed two additional independent replicas of 1 million unique cDNA reads from the same blood draw. On the study overall, not on this receptor specifically: As age increased, observed TCR beta diversity per million T cells dropped in a roughly linear way, and a significant reduction was already evident by age 40. Because profiling used bulk unsorted PBMCs, naive and antigen-experienced compartments could not be compared conclusively. The CMV infection status of donors was not known, potentially confounding age-related changes in expanded clonotypes. There was a strong correlation between observed TCR beta diversity and the percentage of naive T cells measured by flow cytometry. Total diversity estimates from one million sequenced T cells were considered lower bounds and underestimates. Compared with the aged group, the long-lived group had more naive CD4+ T cells, fewer expanded clones and increased TCR diversity, suggesting age selection.

Donors were a few dozen systemically healthy Caucasian individuals from Russia aged roughly 6 to 90 years. Approximately 9.3 milliliters of peripheral blood were collected from each donor into EDTA-treated Vacutainer tubes. Ficoll-Paque density-gradient centrifugation was used to isolate PBMCs, with at least 6.5 million obtained per sample. Trizol reagent was used to extract total RNA from PBMCs, with at least 6 micrograms per sample. For every donor, an aliquot of PBMCs went through flow cytometry to measure the percentages of naive CD45RAhigh/CD27high T cells. Reading from cysteine to phenylalanine, the CDR3 counts 14 amino acids. Of all the DNA, just the CDR3 is kept, 42 bases in frame from base 1. Per the germline V gene (reference sequence), SEHNR is the CDR1 and FQNEAQ is the CDR2. Trimming removed 7 bases from V and 7 bases from J, leaving 14 bases between the germline ends. This clonotype appeared a few times. Which antigen it targets is not known. Per-base qualities were not stored, and no clone one base away is much larger.

The library was made by 5' RACE. Sequencing took place on an Illumina HiSeq 2500. A second PCR of roughly 6 to 11 cycles was run with a J-beta primer mix and a sample-barcoded 5' primer. A template-switch 5' adaptor carrying 12 random nucleotides introduced a unique molecular identifier onto each TCR beta cDNA molecule. At least 2.5 million CDR3-containing paired-end reads were obtained from each sample. All of the RNA was converted into first-strand cDNA using the Mint cDNA synthesis kit, with a TRBC-specific oligonucleotide serving as the primer. Following uracil-DNA glycosylase treatment, a first 18-cycle PCR with universal primers M1SS and BC2_uni_R was performed on all cDNA. Processing in the source paper ran as follows. Each sample was normalized by randomly selecting 1 million high-quality reads, each carrying a distinct molecular identifier. Reads sharing molecular identifiers were discarded rather than binned into consensus sequences. CDR3 identification, clonotype clustering and error correction used MiTCR with a Q25 quality threshold and the strictest error-elimination algorithm. Lower-bound total TCR beta diversity was estimated with a nonparametric unseen species model using Euler transformation. In TCRdb, the public reads were trimmed at Q25 with fastp and aligned with MiXCR, with productive beta chains retained. Each record represents a unique CDR3 protein, reported with the most common genes and DNA among its rows. These V and J calls derive from TCRdb rather than the authors' analysis. In this sample the table shows around 710,000 distinct CDR3 sequences, 35% to 45% of which occur a single time. Roughly 20% of the sample is in the top ten clones.

The source is a woman in her sixties or seventies in good health. Material for sequencing was blood. The chain couples TRBV7-9 to TRBJ1-6; the D gene identity is not certain. In nucleotide form, the sequence is TGTGCCAGCAAGGCTTTCCGGGAAAATTCACCCCTCCACTTT. This encodes CASKAFRENSPLHF.